In this sample, the clone carrying this T cell receptor (beta chain) turned up once. TCRdb keeps only in-frame clones here, not all; method: immunoSEQ multiplex PCR. The profile covers fewer than 20,000 clones, with 80% to 85% appearing a single time and 3% to 3.5% taken by the ten largest. This specimen comes from a study of PD-1 blockade in mismatch repair-deficient tumors. Trimming stripped 0 bases from V and 3 bases from J, with 7 bases between. The CDR3 is made up of 14 amino acids. Germline loops: CDR1 SGDLS, CDR2 YYNGEE. This TCR came from an adult with mismatch repair-deficient cancer. The input for sequencing was PBMCs, taken 4 weeks after starting pembrolizumab. The J gene is TRBJ2-1, the V gene TRBV9; D not resolved. The DNA for the CDR3 is TGTGCCAGCAGCGTAGAAACTATCTACAATGAGCAGTTCTTC. It yields the protein CASSVETIYNEQFF.